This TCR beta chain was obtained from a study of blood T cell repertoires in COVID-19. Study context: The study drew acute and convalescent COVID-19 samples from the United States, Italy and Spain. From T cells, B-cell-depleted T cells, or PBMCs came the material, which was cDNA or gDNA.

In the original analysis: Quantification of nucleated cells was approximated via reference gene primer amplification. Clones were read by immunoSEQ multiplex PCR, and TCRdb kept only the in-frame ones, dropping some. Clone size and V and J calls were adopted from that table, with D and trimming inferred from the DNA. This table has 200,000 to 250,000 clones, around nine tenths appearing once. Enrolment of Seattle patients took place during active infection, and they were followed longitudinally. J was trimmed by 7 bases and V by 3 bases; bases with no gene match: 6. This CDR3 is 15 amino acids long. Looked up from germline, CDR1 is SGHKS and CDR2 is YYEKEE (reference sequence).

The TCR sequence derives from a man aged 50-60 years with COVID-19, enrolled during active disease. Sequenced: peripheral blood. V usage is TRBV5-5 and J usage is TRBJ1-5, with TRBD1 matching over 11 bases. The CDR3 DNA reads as TGTGCCAGCAGCTATGGGACAGGGGGTGGACAGCCCCAGCATTTT. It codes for CASSYGTGGGQPQHF.